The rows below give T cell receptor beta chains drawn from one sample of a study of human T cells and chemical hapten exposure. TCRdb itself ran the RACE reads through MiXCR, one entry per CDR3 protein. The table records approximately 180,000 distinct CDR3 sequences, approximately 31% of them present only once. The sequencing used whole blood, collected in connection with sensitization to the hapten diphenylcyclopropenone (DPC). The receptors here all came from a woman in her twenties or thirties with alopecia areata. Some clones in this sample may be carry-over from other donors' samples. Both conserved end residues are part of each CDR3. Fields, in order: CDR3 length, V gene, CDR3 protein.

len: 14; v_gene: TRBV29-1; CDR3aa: CSVERGTGVHEQFF
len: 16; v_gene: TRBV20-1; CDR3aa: CSARGRLTMNTGELFF
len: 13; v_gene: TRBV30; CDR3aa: CAWSVGAPEKLFF
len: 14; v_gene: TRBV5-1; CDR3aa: CASSSRTDSYEQYF
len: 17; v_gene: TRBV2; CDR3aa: CASSDSRGTEVYQPQHF
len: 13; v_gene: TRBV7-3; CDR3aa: CASSGGSQETQYF
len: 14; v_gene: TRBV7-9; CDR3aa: CASSFSAEAGEQFF
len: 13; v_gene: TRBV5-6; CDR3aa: CASSSGGYQPQHF
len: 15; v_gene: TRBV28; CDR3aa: CASSFLTGGSDTQYF
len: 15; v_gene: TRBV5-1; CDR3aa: CASSLYGTVNEKLFF
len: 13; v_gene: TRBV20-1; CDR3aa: CSAPGQGDQPQHF
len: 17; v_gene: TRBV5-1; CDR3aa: CASSSQTSSTYYNEQFF
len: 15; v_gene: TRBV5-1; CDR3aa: CASSPGELADYEQYF
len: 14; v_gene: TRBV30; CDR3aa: CAWSVRGGRYGYTF
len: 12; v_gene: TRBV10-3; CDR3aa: CAISEFAVGYTF
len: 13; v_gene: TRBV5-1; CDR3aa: CATGGGGIDTQYF
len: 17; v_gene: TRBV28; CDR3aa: CASPPSTTSGGSNEQFF
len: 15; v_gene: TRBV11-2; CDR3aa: CASSLAGGYYNEQFF
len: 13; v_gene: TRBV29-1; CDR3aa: CSVGETSGYEQYF
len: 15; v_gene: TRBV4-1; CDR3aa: CASSQDEGKLYGYTF
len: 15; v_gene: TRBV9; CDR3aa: CASSPRTGLNTEAFF
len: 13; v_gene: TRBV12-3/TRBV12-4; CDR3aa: CASSFIGPDTQYF
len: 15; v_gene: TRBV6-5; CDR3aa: CASSYAEPRTDTQYF